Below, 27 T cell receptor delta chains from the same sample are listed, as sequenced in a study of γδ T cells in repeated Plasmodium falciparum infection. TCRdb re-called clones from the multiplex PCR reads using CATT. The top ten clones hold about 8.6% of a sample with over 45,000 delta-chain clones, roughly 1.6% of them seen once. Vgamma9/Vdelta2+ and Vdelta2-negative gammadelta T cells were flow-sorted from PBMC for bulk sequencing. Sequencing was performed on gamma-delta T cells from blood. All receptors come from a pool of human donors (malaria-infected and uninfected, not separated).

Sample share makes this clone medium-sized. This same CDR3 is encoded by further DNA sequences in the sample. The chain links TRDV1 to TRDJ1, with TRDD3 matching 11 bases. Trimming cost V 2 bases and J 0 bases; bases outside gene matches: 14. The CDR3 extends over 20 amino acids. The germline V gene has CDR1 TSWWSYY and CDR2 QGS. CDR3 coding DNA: TGTGCTCTTGGGGAATTGGTCTGGGGGATACTCCTCCCTAACACCGATAAACTCATCTTT. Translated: CALGELVWGILLPNTDKLIF.

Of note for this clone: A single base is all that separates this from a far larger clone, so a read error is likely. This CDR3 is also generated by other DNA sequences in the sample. CDR3 region: CALGELLPALWSYDHTDKLIF. DNA of the CDR3: TGTGCTCTTGGGGAACTCCTTCCTGCGCTCTGGAGCTACGATCACACCGATAAACTCATCTTT. The rearrangement links TRDV1 to TRDJ1, with TRDD2 matching 7 bases. TCRdb gives no J gene; it was assigned here by matching the DNA to germline. The CDR3 contains 21 residues. The junction had 19 bases not matched to a gene; V was cut back by 0 bases and J by 0 bases. Germline CDR1 reads TSWWSYY; CDR2 reads QGS.

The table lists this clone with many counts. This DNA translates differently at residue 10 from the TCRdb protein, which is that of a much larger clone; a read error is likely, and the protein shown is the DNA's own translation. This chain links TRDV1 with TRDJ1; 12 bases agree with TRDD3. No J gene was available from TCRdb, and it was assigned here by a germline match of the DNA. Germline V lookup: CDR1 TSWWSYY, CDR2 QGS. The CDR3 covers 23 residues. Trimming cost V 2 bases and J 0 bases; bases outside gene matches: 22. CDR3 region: CALGETLGLHSVLGDTYTDKLIF. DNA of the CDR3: TGTGCTCTTGGGGAAACTTTAGGTCTTCACTCGGTACTGGGGGATACTTACACCGATAAACTCATCTTT.

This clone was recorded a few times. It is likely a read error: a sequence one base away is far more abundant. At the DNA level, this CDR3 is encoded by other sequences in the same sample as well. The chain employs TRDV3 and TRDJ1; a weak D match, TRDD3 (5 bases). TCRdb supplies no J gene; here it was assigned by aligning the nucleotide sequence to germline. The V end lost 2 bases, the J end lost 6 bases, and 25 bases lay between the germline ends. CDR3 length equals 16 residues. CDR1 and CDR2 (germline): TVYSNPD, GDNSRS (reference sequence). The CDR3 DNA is TGTGCCTTTGTCCCCAGGGGACCTCCGTTTGATAATAAACTCATCTTT. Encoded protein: CAFVPRGPPFDNKLIF.

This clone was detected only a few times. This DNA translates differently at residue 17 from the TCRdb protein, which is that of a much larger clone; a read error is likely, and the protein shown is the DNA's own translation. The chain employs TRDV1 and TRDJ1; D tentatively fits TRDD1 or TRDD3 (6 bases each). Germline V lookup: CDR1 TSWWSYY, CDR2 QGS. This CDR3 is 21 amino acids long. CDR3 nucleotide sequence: TGTGCTCTTGGGTCCCCTCCAGGGAAATACGGTTCTGGGGCCGACACCGAAAAACTCATCTTT. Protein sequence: CALGSPPGKYGSGADTEKLIF.

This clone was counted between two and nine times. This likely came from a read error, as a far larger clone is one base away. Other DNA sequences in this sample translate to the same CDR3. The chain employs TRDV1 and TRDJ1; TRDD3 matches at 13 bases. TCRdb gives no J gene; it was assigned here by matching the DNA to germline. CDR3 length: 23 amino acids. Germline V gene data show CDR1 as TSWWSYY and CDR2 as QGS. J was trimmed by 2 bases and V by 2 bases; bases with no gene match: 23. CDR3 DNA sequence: TGTGCTCTTGGGGAAATTGGGCGAACTTCCTCCTCATACTGGGGGATACGTACCGATAAACTCATCTTT. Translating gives CALGEIGRTSSSYWGIRTDKLIF.

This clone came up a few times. The chain's CDR3 is CALGEPPFVSHWGMYTDKLIF. The CDR3 coding sequence is TGTGCTCTTGGGGAACCCCCCTTCGTTTCCCACTGGGGGATGTACACCGATAAACTCATCTTT. The chain couples TRDV1 to TRDJ1, with 10 positions matching TRDD3. TCRdb lists no J gene, so it was determined here by aligning the DNA to germline. Looked up from germline, CDR1 is TSWWSYY and CDR2 is QGS. Trimming at V came to 1 base and at J to 0 bases, leaving 17 bases not matched to a gene. The CDR3 is 21 amino acids.

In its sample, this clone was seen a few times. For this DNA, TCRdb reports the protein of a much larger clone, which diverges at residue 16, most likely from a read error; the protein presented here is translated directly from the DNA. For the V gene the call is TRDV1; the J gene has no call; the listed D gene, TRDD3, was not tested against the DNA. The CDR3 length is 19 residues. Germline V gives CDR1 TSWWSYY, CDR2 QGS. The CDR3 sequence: CALGELVLSRHWGIILIIF. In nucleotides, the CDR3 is TGTGCTCTTGGGGAACTGGTTCTTTCTCGGCACTGGGGGATAATACTGATCATCTTT.

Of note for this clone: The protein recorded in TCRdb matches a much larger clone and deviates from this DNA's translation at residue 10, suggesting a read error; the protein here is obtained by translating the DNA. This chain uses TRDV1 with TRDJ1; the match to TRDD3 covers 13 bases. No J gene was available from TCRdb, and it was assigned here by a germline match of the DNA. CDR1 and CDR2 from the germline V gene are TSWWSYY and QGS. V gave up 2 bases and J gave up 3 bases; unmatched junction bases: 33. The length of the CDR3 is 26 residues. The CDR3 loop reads CALGEGTTLPSSRTGGYGWGPDKLIF. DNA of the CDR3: TGTGCTCTTGGGGAAGGGACAACCCTCCCTTCCTCTCGTACTGGGGGATACGGCTGGGGACCCGATAAACTCATCTTT.

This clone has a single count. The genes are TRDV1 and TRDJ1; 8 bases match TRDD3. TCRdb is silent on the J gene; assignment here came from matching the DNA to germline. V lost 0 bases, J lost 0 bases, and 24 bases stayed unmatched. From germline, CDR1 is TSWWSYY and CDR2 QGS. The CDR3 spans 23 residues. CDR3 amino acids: CALGELVTYLGYTGGWYTDKLIF. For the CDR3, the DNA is TGTGCTCTTGGGGAACTAGTAACCTACCTCGGGTATACTGGGGGTTGGTACACCGATAAACTCATCTTT.

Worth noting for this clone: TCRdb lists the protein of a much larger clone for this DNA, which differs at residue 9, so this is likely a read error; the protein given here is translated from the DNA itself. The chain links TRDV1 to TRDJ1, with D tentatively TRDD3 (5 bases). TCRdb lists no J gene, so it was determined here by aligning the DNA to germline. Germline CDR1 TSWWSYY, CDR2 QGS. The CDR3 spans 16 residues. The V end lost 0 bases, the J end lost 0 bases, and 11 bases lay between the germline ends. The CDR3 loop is CALGELPGGDTDKLIF. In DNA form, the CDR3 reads TGTGCTCTTGGGGAACTACCGGGGGGGGACACCGATAAACTCATCTTT.

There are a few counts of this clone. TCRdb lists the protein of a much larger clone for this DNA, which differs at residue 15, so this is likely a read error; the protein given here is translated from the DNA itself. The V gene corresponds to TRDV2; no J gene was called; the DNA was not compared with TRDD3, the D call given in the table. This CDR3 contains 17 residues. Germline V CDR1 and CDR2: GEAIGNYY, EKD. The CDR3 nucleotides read TGTGCCTGCGGACTGGGGGATATTTTTGGGTCCGCCGATAAACGCATCTTT. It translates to CACGLGDIFGSADKRIF.

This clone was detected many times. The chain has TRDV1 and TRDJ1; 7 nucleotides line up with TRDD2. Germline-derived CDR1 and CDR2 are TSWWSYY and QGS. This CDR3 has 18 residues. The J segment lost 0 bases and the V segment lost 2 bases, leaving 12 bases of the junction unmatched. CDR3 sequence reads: CALGEVRAFLTYTDKLIF. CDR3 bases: TGTGCTCTTGGGGAAGTAAGGGCCTTCCTGACGTACACCGATAAACTCATCTTT.

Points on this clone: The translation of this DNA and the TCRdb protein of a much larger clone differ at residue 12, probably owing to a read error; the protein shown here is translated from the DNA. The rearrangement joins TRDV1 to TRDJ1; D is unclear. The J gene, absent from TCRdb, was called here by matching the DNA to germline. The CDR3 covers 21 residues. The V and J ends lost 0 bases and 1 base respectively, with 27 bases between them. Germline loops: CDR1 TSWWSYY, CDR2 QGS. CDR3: CALGELRHYFGCLRPTDKLIF. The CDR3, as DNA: TGTGCTCTTGGGGAACTAAGGCACTACTTCGGATGCCTGAGGCCCACCGATAAACTCATCTTT.

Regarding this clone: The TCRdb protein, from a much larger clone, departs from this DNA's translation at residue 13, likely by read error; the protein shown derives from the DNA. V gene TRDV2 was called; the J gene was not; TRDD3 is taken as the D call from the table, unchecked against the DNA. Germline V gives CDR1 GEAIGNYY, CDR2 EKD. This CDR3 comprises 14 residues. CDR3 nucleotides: TGTGCCTGTGATCCCCTAGAGGGGGCCGATAAACTCACCTTT. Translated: CACDPLEGADKLTF.

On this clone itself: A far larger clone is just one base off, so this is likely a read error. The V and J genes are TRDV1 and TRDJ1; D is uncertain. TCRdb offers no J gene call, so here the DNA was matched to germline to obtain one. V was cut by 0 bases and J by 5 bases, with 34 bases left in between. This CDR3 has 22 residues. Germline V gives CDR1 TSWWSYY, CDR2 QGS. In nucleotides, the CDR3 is TGTGCTCTTGGGGAACTCTACCGAGCGGCGCTGTTCTCCTTAACCCTTAAGGATAAACTCATCTTT. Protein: CALGELYRAALFSLTLKDKLIF.

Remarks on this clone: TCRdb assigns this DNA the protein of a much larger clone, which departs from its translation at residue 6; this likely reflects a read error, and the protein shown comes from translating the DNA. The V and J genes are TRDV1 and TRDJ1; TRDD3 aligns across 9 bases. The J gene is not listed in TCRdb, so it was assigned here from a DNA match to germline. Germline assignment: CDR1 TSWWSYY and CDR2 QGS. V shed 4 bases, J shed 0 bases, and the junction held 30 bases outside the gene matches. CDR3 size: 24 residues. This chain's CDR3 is CALGAQNVIPEPGDTSGYTDKLIF. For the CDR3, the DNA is TGTGCTCTTGGGGCCCAAAACGTAATTCCTGAGCCGGGGGATACTAGTGGGTACACCGATAAACTCATCTTT.

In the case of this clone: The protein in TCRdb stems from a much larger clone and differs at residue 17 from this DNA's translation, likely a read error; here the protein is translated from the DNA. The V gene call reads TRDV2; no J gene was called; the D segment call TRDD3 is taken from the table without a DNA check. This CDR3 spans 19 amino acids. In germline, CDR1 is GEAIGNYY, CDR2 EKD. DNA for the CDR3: TGTGCCTGTGACACTGTACTGGGAGACTCCTCTCGAAACACCGATAAACCCATCTTT. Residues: CACDTVLGDSSRNTDKPIF.

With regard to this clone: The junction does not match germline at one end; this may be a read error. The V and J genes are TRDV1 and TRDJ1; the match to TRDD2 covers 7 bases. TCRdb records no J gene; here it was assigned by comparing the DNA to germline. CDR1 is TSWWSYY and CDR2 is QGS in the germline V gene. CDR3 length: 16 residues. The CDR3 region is CSGSLSYCLGSAGLIF. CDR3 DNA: TGCTCTGGGAGCCTTTCCTACTGTCTGGGTAGTGCGGGACTCATCTTT.

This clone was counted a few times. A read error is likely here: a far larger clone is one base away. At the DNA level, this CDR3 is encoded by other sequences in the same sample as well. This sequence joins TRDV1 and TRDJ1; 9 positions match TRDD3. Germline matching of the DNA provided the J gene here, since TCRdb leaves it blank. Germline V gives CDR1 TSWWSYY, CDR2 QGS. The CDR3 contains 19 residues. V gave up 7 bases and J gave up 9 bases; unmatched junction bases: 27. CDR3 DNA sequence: TGTGCTCTTGTCCCAACCCCCTCAGAGGGGATACGCGAGATCCGGGAACTCATCTTT. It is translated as CALVPTPSEGIREIRELIF.

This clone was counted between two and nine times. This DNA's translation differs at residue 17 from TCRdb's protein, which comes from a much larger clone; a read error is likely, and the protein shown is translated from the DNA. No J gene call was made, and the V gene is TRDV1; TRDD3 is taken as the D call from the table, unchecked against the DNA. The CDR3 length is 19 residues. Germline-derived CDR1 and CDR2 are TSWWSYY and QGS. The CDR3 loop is CALGESLLRFSWDTRQTFF. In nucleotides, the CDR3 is TGTGCTCTTGGGGAGTCTCTATTGAGATTCTCCTGGGACACCCGACAGACGTTTTTC.

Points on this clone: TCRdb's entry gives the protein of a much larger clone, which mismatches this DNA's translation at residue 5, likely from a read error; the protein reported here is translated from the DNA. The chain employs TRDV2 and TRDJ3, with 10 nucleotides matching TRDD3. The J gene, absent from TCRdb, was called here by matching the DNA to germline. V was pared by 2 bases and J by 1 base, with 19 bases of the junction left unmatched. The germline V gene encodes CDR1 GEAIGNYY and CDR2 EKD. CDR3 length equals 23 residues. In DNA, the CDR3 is TGTGCCTGTGACAGCCGGGCCGAAAAGACTGGGGGATCCGAGTCCTGGGACACCCGACAGATGTTTTTC. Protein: CACDSRAEKTGGSESWDTRQMFF.

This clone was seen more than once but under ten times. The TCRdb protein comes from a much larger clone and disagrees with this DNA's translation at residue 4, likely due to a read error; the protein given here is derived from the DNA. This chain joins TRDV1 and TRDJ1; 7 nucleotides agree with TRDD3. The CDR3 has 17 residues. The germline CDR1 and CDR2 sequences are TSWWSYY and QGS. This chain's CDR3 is CALRDVPGGLYTDKLIF. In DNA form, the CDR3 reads TGTGCTCTTAGGGACGTCCCTGGGGGTTTGTACACCGATAAACTCATCTTT.

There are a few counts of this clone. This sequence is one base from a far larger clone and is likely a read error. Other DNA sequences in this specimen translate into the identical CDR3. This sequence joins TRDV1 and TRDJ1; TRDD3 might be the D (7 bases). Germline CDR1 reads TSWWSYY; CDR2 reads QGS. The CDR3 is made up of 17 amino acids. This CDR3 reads CALGVLRGILYTDKLIF. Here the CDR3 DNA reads TGTGCTCTTGGGGTCCTACGTGGGATACTTTACACAGATAAACTCATCTTT.

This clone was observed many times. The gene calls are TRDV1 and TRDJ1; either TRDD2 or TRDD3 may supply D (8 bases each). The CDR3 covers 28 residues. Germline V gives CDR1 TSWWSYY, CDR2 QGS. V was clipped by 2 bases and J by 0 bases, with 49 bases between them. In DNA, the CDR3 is TGTGCTCTTGGGGAAGTCCCGGAATCTTCCTACGCCATTTCCCTACTGGGGGCCTTCACAAGCTACACCGATAAACTCATCTTT. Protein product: CALGEVPESSYAISLLGAFTSYTDKLIF.

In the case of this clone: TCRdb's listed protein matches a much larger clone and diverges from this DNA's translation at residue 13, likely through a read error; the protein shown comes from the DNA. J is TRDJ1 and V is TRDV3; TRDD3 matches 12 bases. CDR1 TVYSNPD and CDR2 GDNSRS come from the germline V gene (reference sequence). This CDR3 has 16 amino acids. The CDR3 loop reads CASGPYWGIQPDRLIF. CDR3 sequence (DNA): TGTGCCTCGGGGCCATACTGGGGGATACAACCCGATAGACTCATCTTT.

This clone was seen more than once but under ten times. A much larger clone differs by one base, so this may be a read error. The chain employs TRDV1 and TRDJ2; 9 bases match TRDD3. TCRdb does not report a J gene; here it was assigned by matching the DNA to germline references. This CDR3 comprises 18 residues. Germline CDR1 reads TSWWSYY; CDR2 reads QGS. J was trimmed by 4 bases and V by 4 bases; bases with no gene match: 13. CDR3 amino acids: CALGGPLGGYQATAQLFF. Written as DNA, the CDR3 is TGTGCTCTTGGGGGGCCCCTTGGGGGATATCAGGCGACAGCACAACTCTTCTTT.